These 7 T cell receptor beta chains share one sample of origin, sequenced in a study of blood T cell repertoires in COVID-19. Assay: immunoSEQ multiplex PCR; the TCRdb copy retains only in-frame clones and omits some. The sample consists of 250,000 or so clones, around 90% of them appearing once. The sample comprised PBMCs or T cells enriched from blood (not recorded which). The origin of the receptors is a human donor in a cohort exposed to, infected with or recovered from COVID-19 (not recorded which). The donor label of this sample is uncertain.

The chain joins TRBV9 to TRBJ2-5, with 7 positions matching TRBD2. The CDR3 runs 14 residues. The junction had 5 bases not matched to a gene; V was cut back by 4 bases and J by 2 bases. Germline CDR1 and CDR2: SGDLS and YYNGEE. The CDR3 DNA reads as TGTGCCAGCAGCCCTGGACTAGATCAAGAGACCCAGTACTTC. The encoded protein is CASSPGLDQETQYF.

V is TRBV29-1 and J is TRBJ1-2, with D unresolved. The CDR3 is 15 amino acids. Trimming took 3 bases from V and 0 from J, leaving 14 bases between them. Germline CDR1 is SQVTM and CDR2 is ANQGSEA. In nucleotides, the CDR3 is TGCAGCGTTGAGTCCCGGAGAGGTTCTAACTATGGCTACACCTTC. It codes for CSVESRRGSNYGYTF.

The table lists this clone with a count of one. The chain carries TRBV7-9 and TRBJ2-7, with TRBD2 matching 9 bases. Per germline, CDR1 SEHNR and CDR2 FQNEAQ (reference sequence). V was clipped by 0 bases and J by 6 bases; unmatched bases: 18. This CDR3 is built from 19 residues. The CDR3 sequence: CASSLARIAGANIDREQYF. For the CDR3, the DNA is TGTGCCAGCAGCTTAGCGAGGATAGCGGGGGCTAACATCGATCGCGAGCAGTACTTC.

The chain links TRBV5-1 to TRBJ1-4; 9 positions agree with TRBD1. Per germline, CDR1 SGHRS and CDR2 YFSETQ. The CDR3 totals 13 residues. The junction had 2 bases not matched to a gene; V was cut back by 7 bases and J by 4 bases. Here the CDR3 reads CASGDRVNEKLFF. The CDR3 bases are TGCGCCAGCGGGGACAGGGTTAATGAAAAACTGTTTTTT.

This chain joins TRBV12-2 and TRBJ1-5. TRBV12-2 is flagged as a pseudogene. CDR3 length equals 19 residues. The CDR3 bases are TGTGCAAGTCGCTTAAGCGGTTGGGGTAGACTACCACTTAATCAGCCCCAGCATTTT. Protein: CASRLSGWGRLPLNQPQHF.

The chain links TRBV4-3 to TRBJ1-4; 7 positions agree with TRBD1. Germline V gives CDR1 LGHNA, CDR2 YSLEER. This CDR3 has 16 amino acids. V dropped 2 bases and J dropped 8; count of bases not matched to a gene: 11. CDR3 sequence: CASSQQFAGGYEKLFF. The CDR3 bases are TGCGCCAGCAGCCAACAGTTCGCAGGGGGTTACGAAAAACTGTTTTTT.

V usage is TRBV7-2 and J usage is TRBJ2-3, with TRBD2 matching 7 bases. Trimming at V came to 1 base and at J to 1 base, leaving 8 bases not matched to a gene. The CDR3 covers 17 residues. Germline-derived CDR1 and CDR2 are SGHTA and FQGNSA. The CDR3 sequence is CASSLVRTRDGTDTQYF. CDR3 nucleotide sequence: TGTGCCAGCAGCTTAGTACGGACTAGGGACGGCACAGATACGCAGTATTTT.